A selection of T cell receptor beta chains follows, all from one sample in a study of blood T cells in healthy people across ages. One entry per CDR3 protein, called by TCRdb with MiXCR from the 5' RACE reads. The table has 850,000 to 950,000 distinct CDR3 sequences, 29% seen once. Sequencing used blood. The source is a woman older than 75 in good health. CDR3s include the opening cysteine and the closing phenylalanine or tryptophan. Fields, in order: CDR3 length, J gene, V gene, clone size, D gene, CDR3 DNA, CDR3 protein. A D gene is named only where the DNA matches it firmly. Only some rows state a clone size, as once, few, many or a class for expanded clones.

>18|TRBJ2-7|TRBV10-2|many|NA
TGCGCCAGCAGTGAAATGGGGTACGGGGGCGCCCTCAGGACCGAGCAGTACTTC
CASSEMGYGGALRTEQYF
>15|TRBJ1-6|TRBV6-2/TRBV6-3|few|NA
TGTGCCAGCAGTTCCTTGACGGGGACTAATTCACCCCTCCACTTT
CASSSLTGTNSPLHF
>15|TRBJ1-1|TRBV4-3|NA|NA
TGCGCCAGCAGCCGCAGGGCTGGGGGTGACACTGAAGCTTTCTTT
CASSRRAGGDTEAFF
>15|TRBJ1-1|TRBV7-2|NA|TRBD1
TGTGCCAGCAGCTCCGGACAGGGGGCGAGAGCTGAAGCTTTCTTT
CASSSGQGARAEAFF
>16|TRBJ2-3|TRBV11-1|few|NA
TGTGCCAGCAGCACGGGACTCTCCCTCAGCACAGATACGCAGTATTTT
CASSTGLSLSTDTQYF
>13|TRBJ1-6|TRBV20-1|many|NA
TGCAGTGCTAGAGGCTCCTATAATTCACCCCTCCACTTT
CSARGSYNSPLHF
>13|TRBJ2-3|TRBV6-1|NA|NA
TGTGCCAGCAGTGACGGGTTAGGTGGTACGCGGTATTTT
CASSDGLGGTRYF
>12|TRBJ2-3|TRBV29-1|many|NA
TGCAGCGGGCTCTGGGTCCCAGATACGCAGTATTTT
CSGLWVPDTQYF
>15|TRBJ2-5|TRBV15|many|TRBD1
TGTGCCACCAGCAGAGGCACAGGGGGGTGGGGGACCCAGTACTTC
CATSRGTGGWGTQYF
>13|TRBJ1-1|TRBV5-1|few|NA
TGCGCCGGCAGCCCGACCGGGGAGGGGGTGACTTTCTTT
CAGSPTGEGVTFF
>19|TRBJ1-1|TRBV7-2|NA|TRBD1
TGTGCCAGCAGCTCGTCCCGGGACAGGGGGCGTGGGGGATGGGATGAAGCTTTCTTT
CASSSSRDRGRGGWDEAFF
>19|TRBJ2-3|TRBV20-1|many|TRBD2
TGCAGTGCTAGAGACCTCAGACTAGCGGGGGGGCCGATTACAGATACGCAGTATTTT
CSARDLRLAGGPITDTQYF
>15|TRBJ2-1|TRBV6-5|many|TRBD1
TGTGCCAGCAGTCCGGGACAGGGTTTATTGAATGAGCAGTTCTTC
CASSPGQGLLNEQFF
>17|TRBJ2-3|TRBV7-6|many|TRBD2
TGTGCCAGCAGCTCAAACCCCGGGGGGTTAAGCACAGATACGCAGTATTTT
CASSSNPGGLSTDTQYF
>16|TRBJ2-1|TRBV6-2/TRBV6-3|few|NA
TGTGCCAGCAGTTCCCCCAACAGTTACTCCTACAATGAGCAGTTCTTC
CASSSPNSYSYNEQFF
>13|TRBJ1-2|TRBV12-3/TRBV12-4|NA|NA
TGTGCCAGCGGACCGGGGTCCGGGGCTTCGAGGACCTTC
CASGPGSGASRTF
>14|TRBJ1-2|TRBV6-2/TRBV6-3|NA|NA
TGTGCCAGCAATTCCGGGACACCCAACTATGGCTACACCTTC
CASNSGTPNYGYTF
>12|TRBJ2-1|TRBV20-1|many|NA
TGCAGTGCTGGGACCCTCGGGAATGAGCAGTTCTTC
CSAGTLGNEQFF
>13|TRBJ2-3|TRBV20-1|many|NA
TGCAGTGCTATACCCGCTAGCACAGATACGCAGTATTTT
CSAIPASTDTQYF
>13|TRBJ2-7|TRBV7-9|NA|NA
TGTGCCAGCAGCTCTACGAGTTGGGGCGAGCAGTACTTC
CASSSTSWGEQYF
>13|TRBJ2-1|TRBV20-1|many|TRBD1
TGCAGTTCCGGGACAGGGGGGAGGAATGAGCAGTTCTTC
CSSGTGGRNEQFF
>13|TRBJ2-7|TRBV5-5|few|TRBD2
TGTGCCAGCAGCAGGGGACTAGCTCACGGGCAGTACTTC
CASSRGLAHGQYF
>16|TRBJ2-2|TRBV7-2|many|TRBD1
TGTGCCAGCAGCGCGACAGGGACCCTAAGGGCCGGGGAGCTGTTTTTT
CASSATGTLRAGELFF
>17|TRBJ1-2|TRBV4-1|NA|NA
TGCGCCAGCAGCACTCCTTGGATGGGGGACATTAACTATGGCTACACCTTC
CASSTPWMGDINYGYTF
>15|TRBJ2-1|TRBV5-1|NA|NA
TGCGCCAGTAGCTTTGGGCCAGGGGCCTACAATGGGCAGTTCTTC
CASSFGPGAYNGQFF
>15|TRBJ2-1|TRBV6-4|few|TRBD2
TGTGCCAGCAGTGACTCACTAGCGGGCTACAATGAGCAGTTCTTC
CASSDSLAGYNEQFF
>14|TRBJ2-1|TRBV10-3|many|NA
TGTGCCATCAGGGAGACAGAAGATCATAATGAGCAGTTCTTC
CAIRETEDHNEQFF
>13|TRBJ1-2|TRBV7-2|many|TRBD1
TGTGCCAGCAGTTTAGGGACAGCCTATGGCTACACCTTC
CASSLGTAYGYTF
>18|TRBJ2-7|TRBV9|NA|NA
TGTGCCAGCAGCACTTCCCCCGGTCGAGGGACGGGAACCTACGAGCAGTACTTC
CASSTSPGRGTGTYEQYF
>15|TRBJ2-7|TRBV19|few|NA
TGTGCCAGTAGTATCGCAGGTGGCCTCTCCTACGAGCAGTACTTC
CASSIAGGLSYEQYF
>16|TRBJ2-4|TRBV5-6|many|TRBD2
TGTGCCAGCAGCTTGGTGGGAGGGACGACATCCGACATTCAGTACTTC
CASSLVGGTTSDIQYF
>13|TRBJ1-2|TRBV28|few|NA
TGTGCCGGCAGACAGGACCCGGGGGGTGGCTACACCTTC
CAGRQDPGGGYTF
>15|TRBJ1-1|TRBV30|NA|NA
TGTGCCTGGAGTGGTGTAGGTGGATCGAACACTGAAGCTTTCTTT
CAWSGVGGSNTEAFF
>15|TRBJ1-2|TRBV5-6|few|NA
TGTGCCAGCAACCGCATTGAGAACAGGGTGGATGGCTACACCTTC
CASNRIENRVDGYTF
>17|TRBJ1-4|TRBV7-8|few|TRBD1
TGTGCCAGCAGCTTAGGGGGACAGGGGCGCCGACTAGAAAAACTGTTTTTT
CASSLGGQGRRLEKLFF
>18|TRBJ2-7|TRBV27|many|NA
TGTGCCAGCAGTTTACGTCCTATCGCGACAGGTGAAGCCTACGAGCAGTACTTC
CASSLRPIATGEAYEQYF
>19|TRBJ2-1|TRBV7-6|NA|TRBD2
TGTGCCAGCAGCTTAGTTGCAAGCGGGGGGTGGGTCCGCAACAATGAGCAGTTCTTC
CASSLVASGGWVRNNEQFF
>13|TRBJ1-5|TRBV5-1|few|NA
TGCGCCAGCAGCTTGGACTTGTATCAGCCCCAGCATTTT
CASSLDLYQPQHF
>13|TRBJ1-5|TRBV7-2|NA|TRBD1
TGTGCCAGCAGCGCACAGGGGTCCCAGCCCCAGCATTTT
CASSAQGSQPQHF
>14|TRBJ1-1|TRBV7-2|once|NA
TGTGCCAGCAGCCTCCGTTGGGGGAACACTGAAGCTTTCTTT
CASSLRWGNTEAFF
>17|TRBJ1-5|TRBV20-1|few|NA
TGCAGTGCTAGATCTCCAACGGCAGGGGAAAGCAATCAGCCCCAGCATTTT
CSARSPTAGESNQPQHF
>16|TRBJ2-1|TRBV7-9|many|TRBD2
TGTGCCAGCAGCAGACGCTTAGCGGGGGGGCTGGATGAGCAGTTCTTC
CASSRRLAGGLDEQFF
>15|TRBJ1-2|TRBV20-1|few|NA
TGCAGTGCTAGAGATCGAGGGATCAACCCTGGGGGCTACACCTTC
CSARDRGINPGGYTF
>13|TRBJ1-2|TRBV4-2|many|NA
TGTGCCAGCAGCCAAGACAGGGCCGGAGGCTACACCTTC
CASSQDRAGGYTF
>15|TRBJ1-1|TRBV6-2/TRBV6-3|few|NA
TGTGCCAGCAGACCTTGGCCTTCTCAGGTCGTTGAAGCTTTCTTT
CASRPWPSQVVEAFF
>14|TRBJ2-5|TRBV29-1|NA|NA
TGCAGCGTTGTTCTCTTCGGGTCAGGAGAGACCCAGTACTTC
CSVVLFGSGETQYF
>15|TRBJ2-7|TRBV6-5|few|NA
TGTGCCAGCAGTTACTCGAACGGATACTCTGGGGAGCAGTACTTC
CASSYSNGYSGEQYF
>14|TRBJ1-5|TRBV20-1|many|NA
TGCAGTGCTTTACGGATGGAGAGCAATCAGCCCCAGCATTTT
CSALRMESNQPQHF
>11|TRBJ1-4|TRBV11-2|many|NA
TGTGCCAGCAGCTTAGGGAGGGAACTGTTTTTT
CASSLGRELFF
>18|TRBJ1-5|TRBV19|few|NA
TGTGCCAGTAGCCTCACCGACAAGACCTTTAATAGCAATCAGCCCCAGCATTTT
CASSLTDKTFNSNQPQHF